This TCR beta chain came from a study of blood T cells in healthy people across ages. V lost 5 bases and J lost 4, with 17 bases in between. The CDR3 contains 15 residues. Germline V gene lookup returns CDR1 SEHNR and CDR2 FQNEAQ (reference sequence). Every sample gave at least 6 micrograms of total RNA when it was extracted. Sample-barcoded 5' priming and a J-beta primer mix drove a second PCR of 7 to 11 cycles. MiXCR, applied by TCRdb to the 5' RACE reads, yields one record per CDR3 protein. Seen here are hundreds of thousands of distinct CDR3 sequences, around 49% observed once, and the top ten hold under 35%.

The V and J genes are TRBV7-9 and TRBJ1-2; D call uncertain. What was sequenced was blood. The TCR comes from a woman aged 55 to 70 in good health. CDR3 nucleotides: TGTGCCAGCAGCCCATCCTTTGGGGTTACCTATGGCTACACCTTC. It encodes CASSPSFGVTYGYTF. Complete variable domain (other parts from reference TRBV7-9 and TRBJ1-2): DTGVSQNPRHKITKRGQNVTFRCDPISEHNRLYWYRQTLGQGPEFLTYFQNEAQLEKSRLLSDRFSAERPKGSFSTLEIQRTEQGDSAMYLCASSPSFGVTYGYTFGSGTRLTVV.